This entry lists 11 T cell receptor beta chains sequenced from one sample in a study of cytomegalovirus exposure and HLA in healthy donors. Only in-frame clones appear in the TCRdb table, and some are missing; sequencing was by immunoSEQ multiplex PCR. The table lists 200,000 to 250,000 clones, over 65% of them singletons. Sequenced material: PBMCs. Receptors originate from a young woman in good health and CMV-seronegative.

The genes are TRBV9 and TRBJ2-1; 9 bases are a match to TRBD2. Looked up from germline, CDR1 is SGDLS and CDR2 is YYNGEE. The CDR3 totals 13 residues. J gave up 8 bases and V 0 bases, and 0 bases lay outside the gene matches. CDR3 sequence reads: CASSVGLADEQFF. The CDR3 coding sequence is TGTGCCAGCAGCGTAGGACTAGCGGATGAGCAGTTCTTC.

The chain employs TRBV7-9 and TRBJ1-2; a possible D gene is TRBD1 (5 bases). Looked up from germline, CDR1 is SEHNR and CDR2 is FQNEAQ (reference sequence). V was trimmed by 1 base and J by 8 bases, leaving 14 bases between them. CDR3 length: 14 amino acids. The CDR3, as DNA: TGTGCCAGCAGCTTAGGAGGGGTTGGAGACGGCTACACCTTC. This encodes CASSLGGVGDGYTF. The whole variable domain, remainder taken from reference TRBV7-9 and TRBJ1-2, is DTGVSQNPRHKITKRGQNVTFRCDPISEHNRLYWYRQTLGQGPEFLTYFQNEAQLEKSRLLSDRFSAERPKGSFSTLEIQRTEQGDSAMYLCASSLGGVGDGYTFGSGTRLTVV.

The chain links TRBV6-6 to TRBJ1-6, with D perhaps matching TRBD1 (5 bases). Germline V gene sequence: CDR1 MNHNY, CDR2 SVGAGI (reference sequence). The length of the CDR3 is 13 residues. V lost 6 bases and J lost 6, with 9 bases in between. The DNA for the CDR3 is TGTGCCAGCAGGGGGCAGGCTAATTCACCCCTCCACTTT. Amino acids: CASRGQANSPLHF.

The chain couples TRBV7-8 to TRBJ2-7; perhaps D is TRBD1 or TRBD2 (5 bases each). CDR1 SGHVS and CDR2 FQNEAQ come from the germline V gene. The CDR3 length is 16 residues. With 4 bases removed from V and 2 bases from J, the gap between germline ends came to 18 bases. CDR3 DNA: TGTGCCAGCAGCTCCTCCCCGGGACGGGGAACCTACGAGCAGTACTTC. Its protein is CASSSSPGRGTYEQYF. The variable domain in full, completed from reference TRBV7-8 and TRBJ2-7, reads GAGVSQSPRYKVAKRGQDVALRCDPISGHVSLFWYQQALGQGPEFLTYFQNEAQLDKSGLPSDRFFAERPEGSVSTLKIQRTQQEDSAVYLCASSSSPGRGTYEQYFGPGTRLTVT.

The V call is TRBV29-1, the J call TRBJ2-5; D might be TRBD1 or TRBD2, each matching 5 bases. The CDR3 contains 13 residues. V was shortened by 6 bases and J by 2 bases, with 13 bases between the two germline ends. CDR1 and CDR2 (germline): SQVTM, ANQGSEA. CDR3 nucleotides: TGCAGCGTCGACCAGGGACCTCAAGAGACCCAGTACTTC. Its translation: CSVDQGPQETQYF. The full variable domain, its missing parts supplied by reference TRBV29-1 and TRBJ2-5, is SAVISQKPSRDICQRGTSLTIQCQVDSQVTMMFWYRQQPGQSLTLIATANQGSEATYESGFVIDKFPISRPNLTFSTLTVSNMSPEDSSIYLCSVDQGPQETQYFGPGTRLLVL.

The chain links TRBV2 to TRBJ1-5; 11 bases are a match to TRBD1. Germline CDR1 and CDR2: SNHLY and FYNNEI. Trimming at V came to 1 base and at J to 4 bases, leaving 3 bases not matched to a gene. CDR3 length: 16 amino acids. The CDR3 loop reads CASSEEGQGGNQPQHF. Here the CDR3 DNA reads TGTGCCAGCAGTGAAGAGGGACAGGGGGGTAATCAGCCCCAGCATTTT.

The chain carries TRBV7-3 and TRBJ2-1, with TRBD2 as a possible D gene (7 bases). This CDR3 is built from 16 residues. V was shortened by 5 bases and J by 7 bases, with 21 bases between the two germline ends. Germline assignment: CDR1 SGHTA and CDR2 FQGTGA. The CDR3 region is CASSPRGGVRGNEQFF. The CDR3 nucleotides are TGTGCCAGCAGCCCTCGAGGGGGGGTGCGGGGGAATGAGCAGTTCTTC. Full variable domain (outside the CDR3, taken from reference TRBV7-3 and TRBJ2-1): GAGVSQTPSNKVTEKGKYVELRCDPISGHTALYWYRQSLGQGPEFLIYFQGTGAADDSGLPNDRFFAVRPEGSVSTLKIQRTERGDSAVYLCASSPRGGVRGNEQFFGPGTRLTVL.

This clone was seen a single time. This chain connects TRBV6-5 to TRBJ1-1, with D perhaps matching TRBD1 (5 bases). This CDR3 is 13 amino acids long. V was shortened by 3 bases and J by 5 bases, with 10 bases between the two germline ends. Germline CDR1 and CDR2: MNHEY and SVGAGI. The CDR3: CASSYRGWTEAFF. CDR3 sequence (DNA): TGTGCCAGCAGTTATCGGGGCTGGACTGAAGCTTTCTTT.

V is TRBV11-2 and J is TRBJ2-7; D is tentatively TRBD1 or TRBD2 (5 bases each). The CDR3 totals 14 residues. CDR1 is SGHAT, CDR2 FQNNGV, per germline. The V and J ends lost 1 base and 2 bases respectively, with 9 bases between them. This CDR3 reads CASSLGGPPYEQYF. For the CDR3, the DNA is TGTGCCAGCAGCTTAGGGGGACCGCCCTACGAGCAGTACTTC. Together with reference TRBV11-2 and TRBJ2-7, the CDR3 gives the full variable domain: EAGVAQSPRYKIIEKRQSVAFWCNPISGHATLYWYQQILGQGPKLLIQFQNNGVVDDSQLPKDRFSAERLKGVDSTLKIQPAKLEDSAVYLCASSLGGPPYEQYFGPGTRLTVT.

The chain couples TRBV2 to TRBJ2-2; 12 nucleotides align to TRBD2. CDR1 SNHLY and CDR2 FYNNEI come from the germline V gene. J was trimmed by 3 bases and V by 4 bases; bases with no gene match: 0. This CDR3 is 15 amino acids long. This chain's CDR3 is CASSGLAGDTGELFF. CDR3 sequence (DNA): TGTGCCAGCAGTGGACTAGCGGGGGACACCGGGGAGCTGTTTTTT.

This chain joins TRBV5-1 and TRBJ2-1; 9 bases are a match to TRBD2. J was trimmed by 6 bases and V by 4 bases; bases with no gene match: 8. Germline V gene lookup returns CDR1 SGHRS and CDR2 YFSETQ. The CDR3 runs to 15 residues. In DNA, the CDR3 is TGCGCCAGCAGCGTAAGCGGGGGGCCAAGCAATGAGCAGTTCTTC. It specifies CASSVSGGPSNEQFF.